This T cell receptor beta chain was obtained from a study of T cells in localized non-small cell lung cancer. Findings and limits, study-wide: Longer overall survival was linked to higher blood T cell density. Uninvolved adjacent lung had more T cell clonality than any other tissue, topping tumor.

The repertoire was sequenced with immunoSEQ multiplex PCR; TCRdb's copy has only in-frame clones and lacks some. This sample has 75,000 to 90,000 clones, with 84% found just once. As regards this clone: Its antigen is as yet unknown.

This sequence was found in a man aged 40 to 75 with stage I lung adenocarcinoma. The specimen comprised peripheral blood, sampled before any cancer treatment.

CDR3 in amino acids: CASSPQGDNQPQHF. CDR3 DNA sequence: TGTGCCAGCAGTCCACAGGGGGACAATCAGCCCCAGCATTTT. V usage is TRBV6-5 and J usage is TRBJ1-5; TRBD1 aligns across 8 bases. The V segment lost 5 bases and the J segment 3 bases; nucleotides outside the gene matches: 3. This CDR3 has 14 residues. The germline V gene encodes CDR1 MNHEY and CDR2 SVGAGI.